Below are 5 T cell receptor beta chains sequenced from a single sample in a study of T cell responses to AZD1222 COVID-19 vaccine. The repertoire was sequenced with immunoSEQ multiplex PCR; TCRdb's copy has only in-frame clones and lacks some. Here the sample spans 65,000 to 100,000 clones, around nine tenths being singletons. The sample was peripheral blood, taken 28 days after the second AZD1222 dose. These receptors were taken from an adult who received the AZD1222 COVID-19 vaccine.

J is TRBJ2-1 and V is TRBV30; 12 nucleotides agree with TRBD2. The germline CDR1 and CDR2 sequences are GTSNPN and SVGIG (reference sequence). V was pared by 2 bases and J by 9 bases, with 5 bases of the junction left unmatched. This CDR3 contains 14 residues. This CDR3 reads CAWSPWTSGTEQFF. The DNA of the CDR3 is TGTGCCTGGAGTCCCTGGACTAGCGGGACTGAGCAGTTCTTC.

The chain has TRBV29-1 and TRBJ1-2; tentatively, D is TRBD1 (6 bases). The CDR3 has 13 residues. V gave up 6 bases and J gave up 7 bases, with 18 bases separating them. Germline V gives CDR1 SQVTM, CDR2 ANQGSEA. The DNA of the CDR3 is TGCAGCGTCTATACAGGGAGCGGGAGTGGCTACACCTTC. Its translation: CSVYTGSGSGYTF.

Note on this clone: In the same sample, other DNA sequences code for this CDR3. The chain has TRBV6-5 and TRBJ1-2; a possible D gene is TRBD1 (6 bases). The V end lost 2 bases, the J end lost 3 bases, and 10 bases lay between the germline ends. The CDR3 is 14 residues long. Germline V CDR1 and CDR2: MNHEY, SVGAGI. The CDR3 sequence: CASSYSGGDYGYTF. CDR3 DNA sequence: TGTGCCAGCAGTTACAGTGGGGGCGACTATGGCTACACCTTC.

This chain joins TRBV27 and TRBJ2-7, with 7 positions matching TRBD1. This CDR3 is 14 amino acids long. Germline CDR1 reads MNHEY; CDR2 reads SMNVEV (reference sequence). V was clipped by 6 bases and J by 3 bases; unmatched bases: 8. The CDR3 coding sequence is TGTGCCAGCAGCTCCGGGACAGAAGGCTACGAGCAGTACTTC. It encodes CASSSGTEGYEQYF.

The chain joins TRBV7-2 to TRBJ2-7; D not certain. Trimming took 4 bases from V and 2 from J, leaving 9 bases between them. Looked up from germline, CDR1 is SGHTA and CDR2 is FQGNSA. The CDR3 contains 13 residues. CDR3 region: CASSSNSPYEQYF. The CDR3 nucleotides read TGTGCCAGCAGCTCGAACAGTCCCTACGAGCAGTACTTC.